What follows describes a single TCR beta chain. Its antigen specificity is not known. No clone much larger than this one lies a single base away; base qualities are absent. High-throughput TCR beta sequencing profiled peripheral blood CD8+ and CD4+ T cells from healthy donors, Susac syndrome patients and multiple sclerosis patients. Treatment-naive patients with stable or active relapsing-remitting disease fulfilling revised McDonald criteria were used as multiple sclerosis controls. Bulk CD8+ and CD4+ T cells were purified by magnetic negative isolation, while CD8+ TEMRA cells were enriched using FACS. Blood was collected in EDTA tubes and processed within 24 hours, with PBMCs isolated through density gradient centrifugation. PBMCs intended for TCR sequencing were cryopreserved in liquid nitrogen and were subsequently thawed in a 37 degrees C water bath. The sorted or isolated CD4+, CD8+ and CD8+ TEMRA cells reached a purity of at least 90%.

The source of the sample is a study of CD8 T cells in Susac syndrome (dated by TCRdb to the late 2010s). Context from the whole study: Whether CD8+ T cell activation and differentiation in Susac syndrome was antigen driven was tested using repertoire sequencing. Clonality of the CD8+ T cell repertoire was compared between about a dozen healthy donors, approximately 14 Susac syndrome patients and around 15 multiple sclerosis patients.

RNA was extracted using the RNeasy kit, and roughly 0.5 to 1 ug of the RNA was reverse transcribed with random hexamers. The immunoSEQ multiplex PCR assay, covering 54 Vbeta and 13 Jbeta segments, was used to amplify TCR beta CDR3 regions. PCR amplification bias was corrected using a synthetic template baseline for primer optimization and computational correction. On the authors' methods: Only productive sequences were kept, with reads annotated to V, D and J genes according to IMGT and analyzed in immunoSEQ Analyzer. Clonality was calculated as one minus the Shannon entropy normalized by log2 of the number of productive unique sequences. For each patient and control, public and private clones were evaluated within the 100 most prevalent clones. A clone was defined as Susac-specific if it was absent from the healthy and MS cohorts, from approximately 980 published viral clones and from other ImmuneACCESS disease sequences. TCRdb redid the processing of the public reads, applying fastp at Q25 and MiXCR, and retained in-frame beta chains. One record per CDR3 amino acid sequence lists the most common genes and DNA. Here the V and J calls rest on TCRdb's processing, not on the authors' analysis. The sample includes some 260,000 distinct CDR3 sequences, with 70% to 90% observed a single time. Jointly, the top ten make up about 0.11% of the sample.

General conclusions and limits of the study: The number of individuals in the TCR sequencing and HLA analysis was acknowledged as relatively small.

Sequenced: CD8+ T cells from PBMCs. The TCR originated in a human donor with multiple sclerosis.

The CDR3 protein sequence reads: CASSQDLWDSADTQYF. The nucleotides read TGTGCCAGCAGCCAAGATCTTTGGGACTCAGCAGATACGCAGTATTTT. The chain was built from TRBV3-1 and TRBJ2-3; the D gene is possibly TRBD2, with 6 bases matching. Reading the germline V gene (reference sequence) gives CDR1 LGHDT and CDR2 YNNKEL. Trimming costs V 0 bases and J 4 bases, and their ends lie 14 bases apart. Counted from cysteine to phenylalanine, this CDR3 has 16 amino acids. Solely the CDR3 DNA is kept, with 48 bases framed from the first base.